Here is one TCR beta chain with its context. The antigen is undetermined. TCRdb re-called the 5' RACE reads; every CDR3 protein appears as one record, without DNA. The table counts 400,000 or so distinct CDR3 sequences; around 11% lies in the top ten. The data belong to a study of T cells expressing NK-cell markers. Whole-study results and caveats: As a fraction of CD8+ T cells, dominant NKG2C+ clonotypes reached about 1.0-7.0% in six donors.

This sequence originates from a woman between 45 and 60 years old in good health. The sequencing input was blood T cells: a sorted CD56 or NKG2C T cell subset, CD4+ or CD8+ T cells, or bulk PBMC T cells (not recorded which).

The CDR3 is CASRGESSNNEQFF. V usage is TRBV12-3 or TRBV12-4 and J usage is TRBJ2-1; checking the TCRdb D call of TRBD1 is not possible without DNA. The CDR3 is made up of 14 amino acids.